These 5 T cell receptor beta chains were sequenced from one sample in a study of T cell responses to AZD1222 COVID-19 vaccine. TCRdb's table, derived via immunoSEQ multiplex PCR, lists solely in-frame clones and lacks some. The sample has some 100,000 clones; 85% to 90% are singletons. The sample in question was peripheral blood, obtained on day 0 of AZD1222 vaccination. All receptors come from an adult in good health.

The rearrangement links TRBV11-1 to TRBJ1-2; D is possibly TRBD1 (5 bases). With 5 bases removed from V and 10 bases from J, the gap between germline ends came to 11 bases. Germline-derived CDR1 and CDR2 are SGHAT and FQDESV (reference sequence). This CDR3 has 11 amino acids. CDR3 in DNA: TGTGCCAGCAGCACCGGGACTTACTACACCTTC. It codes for CASSTGTYYTF.

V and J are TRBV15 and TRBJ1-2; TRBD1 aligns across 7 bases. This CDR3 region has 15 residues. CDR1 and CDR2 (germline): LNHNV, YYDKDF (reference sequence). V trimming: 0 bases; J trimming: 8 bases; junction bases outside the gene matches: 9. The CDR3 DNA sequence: TGTGCCACCAGCAGAGACCTTTCGGACAGGTACGGCTACACCTTC. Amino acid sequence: CATSRDLSDRYGYTF. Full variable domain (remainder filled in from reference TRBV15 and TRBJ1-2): DAMVIQNPRYQVTQFGKPVTLSCSQTLNHNVMYWYQQKSSQAPKLLFHYYDKDFNNEADTPDNFQSRRPNTSFCFLDIRSPGLGDTAMYLCATSRDLSDRYGYTFGSGTRLTVV.

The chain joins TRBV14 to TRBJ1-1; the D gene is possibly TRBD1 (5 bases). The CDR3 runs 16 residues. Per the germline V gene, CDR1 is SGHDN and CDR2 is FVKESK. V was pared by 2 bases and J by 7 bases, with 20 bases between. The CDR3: CASSQRGGRLMSEAFF. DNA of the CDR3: TGTGCCAGCAGCCAAAGGGGCGGACGGCTGATGAGTGAAGCTTTCTTT.

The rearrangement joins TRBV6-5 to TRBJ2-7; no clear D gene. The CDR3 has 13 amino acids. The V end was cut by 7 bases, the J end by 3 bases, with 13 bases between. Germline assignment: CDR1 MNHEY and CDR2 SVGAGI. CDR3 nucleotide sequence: TGTGCCAGCAACCCCCCAGGATACTACGAGCAGTACTTC. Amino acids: CASNPPGYYEQYF.

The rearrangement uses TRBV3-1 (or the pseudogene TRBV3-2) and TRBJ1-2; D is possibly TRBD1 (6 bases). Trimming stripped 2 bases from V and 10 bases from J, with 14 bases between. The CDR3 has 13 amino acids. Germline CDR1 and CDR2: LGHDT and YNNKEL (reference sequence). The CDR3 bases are TGTGCCAGCAGCCAATCCCCACAGGGAACCTACACCTTC. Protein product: CASSQSPQGTYTF.